This T cell receptor beta chain was retrieved from a study of cytomegalovirus exposure and HLA in healthy donors. Study findings and constraints: Reported performance of the classifier showed diagnosis of cytomegalovirus status with high specificity and sensitivity. In vitro testing confirmed a few CMV-associated chains as specific for CMV antigens. Rarity marked most TCR sequences, yet some public TCRs occurred in many donors.

This CDR3 has 15 residues. Germline V gene sequence: CDR1 LGHNA, CDR2 YSLEER. V lost 6 bases and J lost 5; bases outside the gene matches: 9. Assay: immunoSEQ multiplex PCR; the TCRdb copy retains only in-frame clones and omits some. The sample yields about 100,000 clones, more than 90% seen once. Comments on this clone: The antigen is not known.

The donors were members of the approximately 120-subject validation cohort (separate from the approximately 670-subject first cohort). The V and J genes are TRBV4-3 and TRBJ2-1; 8 positions match TRBD1. Source material: PBMCs. This TCR came from a woman aged 18-29 years in good health and CMV-seronegative. The CDR3 here is CASSPADRDNNEQFF. CDR3 nucleotide sequence: TGCGCCAGCAGTCCGGCGGACAGGGATAACAATGAGCAGTTCTTC.